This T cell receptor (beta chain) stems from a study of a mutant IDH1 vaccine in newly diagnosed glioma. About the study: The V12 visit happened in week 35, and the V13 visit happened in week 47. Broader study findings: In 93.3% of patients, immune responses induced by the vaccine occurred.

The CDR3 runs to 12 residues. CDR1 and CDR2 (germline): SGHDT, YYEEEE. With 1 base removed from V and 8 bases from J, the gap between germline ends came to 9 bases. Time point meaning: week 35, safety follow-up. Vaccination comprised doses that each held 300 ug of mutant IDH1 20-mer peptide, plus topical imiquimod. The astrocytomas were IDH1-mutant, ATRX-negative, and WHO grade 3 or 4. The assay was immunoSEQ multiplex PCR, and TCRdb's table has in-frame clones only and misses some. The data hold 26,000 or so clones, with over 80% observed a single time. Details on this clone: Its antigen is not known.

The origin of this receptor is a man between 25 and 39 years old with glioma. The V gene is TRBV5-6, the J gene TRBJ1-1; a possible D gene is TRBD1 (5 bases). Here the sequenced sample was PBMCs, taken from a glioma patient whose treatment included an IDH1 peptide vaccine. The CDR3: CASSLLGGEAFF. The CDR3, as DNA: TGTGCCAGCAGCTTGCTGGGGGGGGAAGCTTTCTTT. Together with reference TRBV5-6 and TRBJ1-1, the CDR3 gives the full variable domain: DAGVTQSPTHLIKTRGQQVTLRCSPKSGHDTVSWYQQALGQGPQFIFQYYEEEERQRGNFPDRFSGHQFPNYSSELNVNALLLGDSALYLCASSLLGGEAFFGQGTRLTVV.